This TCR beta chain appears in the sequencing data of a study of T cell changes during pregnancy in multiple sclerosis. Measured with immunoSEQ multiplex PCR; TCRdb has only the in-frame clones, and not every one. This table holds 50,000 to 75,000 clones, over 90% found once. The V segment lost 1 base and the J segment 3 bases; nucleotides outside the gene matches: 8. This CDR3 region has 19 residues. CDR1 is KGHSH, CDR2 LQKENI, per germline. The rearrangement joins TRBV18 to TRBJ2-1, with 14 bases that match TRBD2. The sample consisted of CD8+ T cells from peripheral blood mononuclear cells, taken in the third trimester of pregnancy. This receptor was obtained from a female donor with multiple sclerosis, enrolled in a pregnancy study. CDR3 bases: TGTGCCAGCTCACCACGAACACCGGGACTAGCGGGGGACTACAATGAGCAGTTCTTC. Protein product: CASSPRTPGLAGDYNEQFF.